A single sample gave rise to the 21 T cell receptor beta chains below, sequenced in a study of T-cell memory formation after mild COVID-19. From the 5' RACE reads, TCRdb called clonotypes with MiXCR, one entry per CDR3 protein. The table lists 200,000 to 300,000 distinct CDR3 sequences, 15% to 19% of them singletons. Material: PBMCs or a T cell subset sorted from them (not recorded which). The receptor set was obtained from an adult woman who had mild COVID-19 (a few samples of this study predate the infection). Cell type and time point are not known.

The rearrangement links TRBV11-2 to TRBJ2-1; 13 bases are a match to TRBD2. V shed 6 bases and J 6 bases; nucleotides not matched to a gene: 17. CDR3 size: 19 residues. CDR1 and CDR2 (germline): SGHAT, FQNNGV. The CDR3 region is CASRMTGDSTSGRANEQFF. The DNA of the CDR3 is TGTGCCAGCAGAATGACAGGGGATTCAACTAGCGGGAGGGCCAATGAGCAGTTCTTC.

V usage is TRBV5-1 and J usage is TRBJ1-1; D remains unclear. Germline CDR1 SGHRS, CDR2 YFSETQ. V lost 2 bases, J lost 8 bases, and 22 bases lay in between. The CDR3 has 16 amino acids. CDR3 DNA sequence: TGCGCCAGCAGCTTCGCTTCCCTAGGGTCCGCGAACGAAGCTTTCTTT. Its protein is CASSFASLGSANEAFF.

The chain joins TRBV5-1 to TRBJ1-1, with a tentative D call TRBD1 (6 bases). The CDR3 loop spans 15 amino acids. Trimming took 0 bases from V and 3 from J, leaving 12 bases between them. In germline, CDR1 is SGHRS, CDR2 YFSETQ. CDR3 residues: CASSLEMRGDTEAFF. As DNA, the CDR3 is TGCGCCAGCAGCTTGGAAATGAGGGGGGACACTGAAGCTTTCTTT.

The chain carries TRBV5-1 and TRBJ2-1; D is uncertain. Looked up from germline, CDR1 is SGHRS and CDR2 is YFSETQ. This CDR3 has 16 amino acids. The ends were cut back, 4 bases at V and 0 bases at J, with 14 bases in the middle. This CDR3 is CASSPGGSSSYNEQFF. The CDR3 bases are TGCGCCAGCAGCCCAGGCGGCTCAAGCTCCTACAATGAGCAGTTCTTC.

This clonotype has only a few counts. This chain connects TRBV30 to TRBJ2-7, with TRBD2 as a possible D gene (5 bases). With 0 bases removed from V and 1 base from J, the gap between germline ends came to 10 bases. From germline, CDR1 is GTSNPN and CDR2 SVGIG (reference sequence). The CDR3 loop spans 14 amino acids. CDR3 bases: TGTGCCTGGAGTGTACCAGCGGATTCCTACGAGCAGTACTTC. Translating it yields CAWSVPADSYEQYF. Based on the CDR3 plus reference TRBV30 and TRBJ2-7, the full variable domain is SQTIHQWPATLVQPVGSPLSLECTVEGTSNPNLYWYRQAAGRGLQLLFYSVGIGQISSEVPQNLSASRPQDRQFILSSKKLLLSDSGFYLCAWSVPADSYEQYFGPGTRLTVT.

The table lists this clonotype with a count of one. The V gene is TRBV5-1, the J gene TRBJ1-2; D gene unclear. The CDR3 extends over 12 amino acids. Germline V gives CDR1 SGHRS, CDR2 YFSETQ. V gave up 0 bases and J gave up 3 bases, with 3 bases separating them. The CDR3 is CASSLEDYGYTF. For the CDR3, the DNA is TGCGCCAGCAGCTTGGAGGACTATGGCTACACCTTC. Filled out from reference TRBV5-1 and TRBJ1-2, the complete variable domain reads KAGVTQTPRYLIKTRGQQVTLSCSPISGHRSVSWYQQTPGQGLQFLFEYFSETQRNKGNFPGRFSGRQFSNSRSEMNVSTLELGDSALYLCASSLEDYGYTFGSGTRLTVV.

This clonotype came up a few times. The V and J genes are TRBV10-3 and TRBJ2-7; the match to TRBD2 covers 10 bases. V was clipped by 3 bases and J by 4 bases; unmatched bases: 9. The CDR3 has 16 amino acids. Per the germline V gene, CDR1 is ENHRY and CDR2 is SYGVKD. CDR3 nucleotides: TGTGCCATCAGTGACCCTCTAGCGGGAGAGCTGTACGAGCAGTACTTC. Encoded protein: CAISDPLAGELYEQYF.

The chain links TRBV12-3 or TRBV12-4 to TRBJ2-5; 10 bases are shared with TRBD2. This CDR3 is 17 amino acids long. The V segment lost 6 bases and the J segment 4 bases; nucleotides outside the gene matches: 14. Here the CDR3 reads CASSPSLERGGRETQYF. CDR3 nucleotide sequence: TGTGCCAGCAGCCCCTCCCTTGAGCGGGGGGGCAGAGAGACCCAGTACTTC.

The chain joins TRBV24-1 to TRBJ2-2, with D unclear. This CDR3 has 17 amino acids. Trimming removed 1 base at V and 3 bases at J, with 14 bases between. Germline CDR1 KGHDR, CDR2 SFDVKD. CDR3 region: CATSDFGSRSYTGELFF. CDR3 DNA: TGTGCCACCAGTGATTTTGGATCGAGAAGCTACACCGGGGAGCTGTTTTTT.

The CDR3 is CASSLSSGRSDTQYF. CDR3 sequence (DNA): TGTGCCAGCAGTTTGAGTAGCGGGAGGTCCGATACGCAGTATTTT. The chain joins TRBV12-3 or TRBV12-4 to TRBJ2-3, with 10 bases identical to TRBD2. Trimming removed 3 bases from V and 6 bases from J; junction bases left unmatched: 6. The length of the CDR3 is 15 residues.

V usage is TRBV6-2 or TRBV6-3 and J usage is TRBJ2-1, with D possibly TRBD1 on 5 matching bases. Deletions cut 7 bases from V and 5 bases from J, with 12 bases between. Germline lookup yields CDR1 MNHEY and CDR2 SVGEGT. CDR3 size: 13 residues. CDR3 protein: CASNKGNHNEQFF. CDR3 DNA: TGTGCCAGCAACAAGGGGAACCACAATGAGCAGTTCTTC.

J is TRBJ1-1 and V is TRBV10-3, with no clear D. The CDR3 sequence is 13 residues long. Germline V gene sequence: CDR1 ENHRY, CDR2 SYGVKD. V lost 4 bases and J 1 base, leaving 7 bases between the germline ends. The CDR3 reads CAISGNKNTEAFF. The DNA for the CDR3 is TGTGCCATCAGTGGGAACAAGAACACTGAAGCTTTCTTT.

This clonotype was counted only a few times. This rearrangement joins TRBV7-2 to TRBJ2-7, with 7 bases matching TRBD1. This CDR3 comprises 15 residues. J gave up 2 bases and V 3 bases, and 7 bases lay outside the gene matches. Germline CDR1 reads SGHTA; CDR2 reads FQGNSA. CDR3 sequence: CASSFLRDSPYEQYF. The CDR3 DNA reads as TGTGCCAGCAGCTTCTTACGGGACAGCCCCTACGAGCAGTACTTC.

This clonotype was detected a few times. The chain joins TRBV7-3 to TRBJ2-1; D may be TRBD1 or TRBD2 (6 bases each). CDR3 size: 16 residues. The V gene's germline CDR1 is SGHTA and CDR2 FQGTGA. The CDR3 loop is CASAGGLSSSYNEQFF. The DNA of the CDR3 is TGTGCTAGCGCCGGGGGCCTCAGTAGCTCCTACAATGAGCAGTTCTTC.

This clonotype has a handful of counts. One end of the junction fails to match germline, which may point to a read error. The chain employs TRBV12-3 or TRBV12-4 and TRBJ2-4; D remains unclear. There are 14 residues in the CDR3. The CDR3 region is CASSLREAKNSQYF. CDR3 nucleotides: TGTGCCAGCAGTTTACGAGAAGCCAAAAACAGTCAGTACTTC.

The chain uses TRBV24-1 and TRBJ2-1; D is possibly TRBD1 (6 bases). Trimming left V 4 bases short and J 7 bases short, with 19 bases between. Germline lookup yields CDR1 KGHDR and CDR2 SFDVKD. This CDR3 contains 16 residues. The DNA of the CDR3 is TGTGCCACCAGTGACCCAGGGGTTAACGGGTATAATGAGCAGTTCTTC. Translated, it gives CATSDPGVNGYNEQFF.

This clonotype came up many times. This chain links TRBV7-2 with TRBJ1-6; D gene ambiguous. V lost 3 bases, J lost 0 bases, and 6 bases lay in between. In germline, CDR1 is SGHTA, CDR2 FQGNSA. The CDR3 is 15 amino acids. The CDR3 protein is CASSFGSSYNSPLHF. The CDR3 DNA sequence: TGTGCCAGCAGCTTTGGGAGCTCCTATAATTCACCCCTCCACTTT.

The chain is built from TRBV11-1 and TRBJ2-7; TRBD1 might be the D (5 bases). Trimming took 5 bases from V and 2 from J, leaving 13 bases between them. The CDR3 covers 14 residues. CDR1 SGHAT and CDR2 FQDESV come from the germline V gene (reference sequence). The CDR3 loop is CASSPRWGAYEQYF. The CDR3 DNA reads TGTGCCAGCAGCCCCCGATGGGGCGCCTACGAGCAGTACTTC.

This clonotype was counted between two and nine times. The chain couples TRBV18 to TRBJ1-1; no clear D. Trimming shortened V by 2 bases and J by 5 bases, and 12 bases separated the two germline ends. This CDR3 is built from 14 residues. Germline V CDR1 and CDR2: KGHSH, LQKENI. The CDR3 loop reads CASSPSEVATEAFF. The CDR3 nucleotides are TGTGCCAGCTCACCAAGTGAGGTGGCAACTGAAGCTTTCTTT. Based on the CDR3 plus reference TRBV18 and TRBJ1-1, the full variable domain is NAGVMQNPRHLVRRRGQEARLRCSPMKGHSHVYWYRQLPEEGLKFMVYLQKENIIDESGMPKERFSAEFPKEGPSILRIQQVVRGDSAAYFCASSPSEVATEAFFGQGTRLTVV.

This clonotype showed up just a few times. This sequence joins TRBV20-1 and TRBJ1-1; D perhaps matches TRBD1 (6 bases). Germline V gene lookup returns CDR1 DFQATT and CDR2 SNEGSKA (reference sequence). V lost 5 bases to trimming and J lost 1 base, with 14 bases between them. The CDR3 length is 14 residues. This chain's CDR3 is CSAAGVGQNTEAFF. DNA of the CDR3: TGCAGTGCTGCGGGGGTGGGACAGAACACTGAAGCTTTCTTT.

This clonotype was seen a handful of times. The chain carries TRBV20-1 and TRBJ2-3, with 10 bases that match TRBD2. V lost 2 bases, J lost 3 bases, and 8 bases stayed unmatched. This CDR3 has 16 residues. Germline-derived CDR1 and CDR2 are DFQATT and SNEGSKA (reference sequence). This CDR3 reads CSARPLAGEVTDTQYF. The CDR3 DNA sequence: TGCAGTGCTAGACCGCTAGCGGGAGAGGTAACAGATACGCAGTATTTT.